Listed below are T cell receptor beta chains from one sample, sequenced in a study of blood T cell repertoires in COVID-19. Data came from immunoSEQ multiplex PCR; TCRdb stores just in-frame clones and leaves some out. The sample has about 160,000 clones, approximately 80% seen once; the top ten hold about 4%. The sample consisted of peripheral blood. The receptor source for this set is a woman older than 75 with acute or convalescent COVID-19. CDR3s include the opening cysteine and the closing phenylalanine or tryptophan. The D gene is left open where the match is weak. Size is stated for part of the rows, as once, few or many counts, or as a class when the clone is expanded.

v_gene	j_gene	d_gene	abundance	CDR3aa	CDR3nt
TRBV5-4	TRBJ1-2	TRBD1	.	CASSLGDRESYGYTF	TGTGCCAGCAGCTTGGGGGACAGGGAATCCTATGGCTACACCTTC
TRBV10-3	TRBJ1-6	.	.	CAISESAGSSYNSPLHF	TGTGCCATCAGTGAGTCGGCAGGCAGCTCCTATAATTCACCCCTCCACTTT
TRBV5-4	TRBJ1-4	TRBD1	.	CASSPSMGTGIEKLFF	TGTGCCAGCAGCCCGAGCATGGGGACAGGGATTGAAAAACTGTTTTTT
TRBV11-2	TRBJ2-4	TRBD1	.	CASSYDRAVGAKNIQYF	TGTGCCAGCAGCTACGACAGGGCCGTGGGGGCCAAAAACATTCAGTACTTC
TRBV7-2	TRBJ2-7	TRBD1	.	CASSTAGQEAYEQYF	TGTGCCAGCAGCACCGCCGGACAGGAGGCCTACGAGCAGTACTTC
TRBV4-3	TRBJ1-1	.	.	CASSQGSMAFF	TGCGCCAGCAGCCAAGGATCTATGGCTTTCTTT
TRBV6-5	TRBJ2-7	TRBD1	.	CASSATGADPYEQYF	TGTGCCAGCAGCGCGACAGGGGCCGACCCCTACGAGCAGTACTTC
TRBV18	TRBJ1-2	TRBD1	.	CASSPGQGPYTF	TGTGCCAGCTCACCGGGACAGGGCCCCTACACCTTC
TRBV30	TRBJ1-3	.	.	CAWTAVSGNTIYF	TGTGCCTGGACCGCAGTTTCTGGAAACACCATATATTTT
TRBV7-9	TRBJ1-3	TRBD1	.	CASTAGQGLRNTIYF	TGTGCCAGCACCGCGGGACAGGGGTTGAGAAACACCATATATTTT
TRBV30	TRBJ1-2	TRBD1	once	CAWGTVGYTF	TGTGCCTGGGGGACAGTCGGCTACACCTTC
TRBV18	TRBJ2-6	.	.	CASSNIGSSGANVLTF	TGTGCCAGCTCAAATATAGGGAGCTCTGGGGCCAACGTCCTGACTTTC
TRBV6-5	TRBJ1-5	TRBD1	.	CASKISRDRGQPQHF	TGTGCCAGCAAGATTTCGAGGGACAGGGGGCAGCCCCAGCATTTT
TRBV5-8	TRBJ1-5	.	.	CASSLKQGRFQPQHF	TGTGCCAGCAGCTTGAAACAGGGTCGTTTTCAGCCCCAGCATTTT
TRBV9	TRBJ1-6	.	.	CASSVDWNSPLHF	TGTGCCAGCAGCGTAGACTGGAATTCACCCCTCCACTTT
TRBV10-1	TRBJ2-1	TRBD2	.	CASSESRKWRAGWAQNEQFF	TGCGCCAGCAGTGAGTCGAGAAAGTGGAGAGCGGGATGGGCTCAGAATGAGCAGTTCTTC
TRBV19	TRBJ1-2	.	.	CASSRSTGNTGGYTF	TGTGCCAGTAGTCGATCGACAGGCAACACGGGCGGCTACACCTTC
TRBV18	TRBJ1-6	.	.	CASSPSEGIGLSPLHF	TGTGCCAGCTCACCCTCAGAGGGAATTGGTCTCTCACCCCTCCACTTT
TRBV19	TRBJ2-7	TRBD2	.	CASSIVNSGSESYEQYF	TGTGCCAGTAGTATAGTTAATAGCGGGAGCGAGTCCTACGAGCAGTACTTC
TRBV19	TRBJ2-1	.	.	CASRGGDQSGSTYNEQFF	TGTGCCAGTAGAGGAGGGGACCAAAGTGGCAGTACCTACAATGAGCAGTTCTTC
TRBV30	TRBJ1-5	TRBD1	.	CAFKSQGGQPQHF	TGTGCCTTCAAGAGTCAGGGGGGTCAGCCCCAGCATTTT
TRBV7-8	TRBJ1-2	TRBD1	.	CASSPRDSNYGYTF	TGTGCCAGCAGCCCCCGGGACAGTAACTATGGCTACACCTTC
TRBV24-1	TRBJ2-5	TRBD1	.	CATSLRPLGQIKETQYF	TGTGCCACCAGTTTGAGGCCCCTGGGACAGATAAAAGAGACCCAGTACTTC
TRBV19	TRBJ2-1	.	few	CASSIGTSYNEQFF	TGTGCCAGTAGTATCGGGACATCCTACAATGAGCAGTTCTTC